The rows below give T cell receptor beta chains drawn from one sample of a study of T-cell reconstitution after alpha-beta-depleted transplantation in children. Via MiXCR, TCRdb re-called the PCR reads, giving one row per CDR3 protein. Among roughly 790,000 distinct CDR3 sequences, under 20% were seen once, and the ten largest hold 5%. This material consisted of PBMCs, mostly from graft donor cells, taken 360 days after TCRalphabeta/CD19-depleted stem cell transplant. The receptors here all came from a male patient younger than 18 who had a stem cell transplant for acute lymphoblastic leukemia, so the T cells may come from the graft donor. CDR3s include the opening cysteine and the closing phenylalanine or tryptophan. The D gene is left open where the match is weak. Some rows mark clone size as missing; the rest say once, few, many or name a class of expanded clone.

j_gene | abundance | v_gene | len | d_gene | CDR3aa
TRBJ1-2 | few | TRBV20-1 | 15 | NA | CSARPFDTRNYGYTF
TRBJ2-3 | few | TRBV12-3/TRBV12-4 | 24 | TRBD2 | CASSLVGRGLLAGAARSSTDTQYF
TRBJ2-2 | few | TRBV7-3 | 13 | NA | CASSLFASGELFF
TRBJ2-1 | NA | TRBV4-1 | 16 | TRBD1 | CASSQGRNRGQNEQFF
TRBJ2-3 | few | TRBV10-3 | 19 | NA | CAISESRRAIGRVTDTQYF
TRBJ2-3 | NA | TRBV18 | 16 | TRBD2 | CASSPRGLAGGRAQYF
TRBJ2-1 | NA | TRBV5-1 | 15 | TRBD2 | CASGVGTTPTHEQFF
TRBJ2-1 | many | TRBV11-1 | 13 | NA | CASSLALEDEQFF
TRBJ2-7 | NA | TRBV7-8 | 16 | NA | CASSLGRSGAPYEQYF
TRBJ2-1 | NA | TRBV5-1 | 15 | NA | CASSWMGGTPNEQFF
TRBJ2-7 | once | TRBV6-1 | 14 | TRBD1 | CASGTGGVPHEQYF
TRBJ2-3 | many | TRBV6-1 | 16 | NA | CASSPHGASGTDTQYF
TRBJ2-1 | few | TRBV11-3 | 22 | TRBD2 | CASSLVVVQGPRGEGAYNEQFF
TRBJ2-5 | many | TRBV4-1 | 15 | NA | CASSPAQGGQETQYF
TRBJ2-1 | few | TRBV7-3 | 17 | TRBD2 | CASSPQGAGNSYNEQFF
TRBJ2-3 | NA | TRBV20-1 | 15 | TRBD1 | CSARTDRVHLITQYF
TRBJ2-1 | NA | TRBV9 | 14 | TRBD2 | CASSGTSEYNEQFF
TRBJ2-3 | many | TRBV11-1 | 20 | TRBD2 | CASSLAETMRLARSTDTQYF
TRBJ1-5 | NA | TRBV5-1 | 16 | TRBD1 | CASSSGRTGGNQPQHF
TRBJ1-5 | NA | TRBV5-1 | 15 | NA | CASSLSGNGNQPQHF